This entry lists 29 T cell receptor beta chains sequenced from one sample in a study of T cell repertoires in cytomegalovirus infection. TCRdb processed the reads anew with MiXCR; each CDR3 protein has one entry. The repertoire holds approximately 170,000 distinct CDR3 sequences, with 15% to 20% as singletons. The sequencing input was CD8+ T cells from PBMCs. The receptors originated from a human donor in good health (CMV status not recorded). Some clones in this sample may be carry-over from other donors' samples.

This clonotype was picked up a small number of times. V and J are TRBV14 and TRBJ2-7; possible D gene TRBD2, 6 bases. The ends were cut back, 4 bases at V and 0 bases at J, with 7 bases in the middle. CDR3 size: 13 residues. Per the germline V gene, CDR1 is SGHDN and CDR2 is FVKESK. As DNA, the CDR3 is TGTGCCAGCAGCCGGACTATCTCCTACGAGCAGTACTTC. Protein product: CASSRTISYEQYF. Full variable domain (remainder filled in from reference TRBV14 and TRBJ2-7): EAGVTQFPSHSVIEKGQTVTLRCDPISGHDNLYWYRRVMGKEIKFLLHFVKESKQDESGMPNNRFLAERTGGTYSTLKVQPAELEDSGVYFCASSRTISYEQYFGPGTRLTVT.

The rearrangement links TRBV7-2 to TRBJ2-1, with 7 nucleotides matching TRBD2. The V gene end was trimmed by 1 base and the J gene end by 0 bases; junction bases not matched to a gene: 6. Germline V gives CDR1 SGHTA, CDR2 FQGNSA. There are 17 residues in the CDR3. The CDR3 reads CASSLVAGSHSYNEQFF. As DNA, the CDR3 is TGTGCCAGCAGCTTAGTAGCGGGTTCCCACTCCTACAATGAGCAGTTCTTC.

This clonotype has ten or more counts. The CDR3 region has the DNA TGTGCCAGCAGCTTGATGGATAGGTACGAGCAGTACTTC. Encoded protein: CASSLMDRYEQYF. The genes are TRBV7-2 and TRBJ2-7; D is uncertain. Germline V gives CDR1 SGHTA, CDR2 FQGNSA. Trimming removed 3 bases at V and 4 bases at J, with 10 bases between. CDR3 length: 13 amino acids. Looking up the rest from reference TRBV7-2 and TRBJ2-7 gives the full variable domain: GAGVSQSPSNKVTEKGKDVELRCDPISGHTALYWYRQSLGQGLEFLIYFQGNSAPDKSGLPSDRFSAERTGGSVSTLTIQRTQQEDSAVYLCASSLMDRYEQYFGPGTRLTVT.

This clonotype was seen just once. V usage is TRBV13 and J usage is TRBJ2-1; 12 nucleotides agree with TRBD2. J was trimmed by 6 bases and V by 5 bases; bases with no gene match: 8. This CDR3 is 16 amino acids long. CDR1 and CDR2 from the germline V gene are PRHDT and FYEKMQ (reference sequence). CDR3 in DNA: TGTGCCAGCAGCCTGATACTAGCGGGAGGACCCAATGAGCAGTTCTTC. This codes for CASSLILAGGPNEQFF.

This clonotype occurred a few times. This chain uses TRBV27 with TRBJ2-1; 9 nucleotides align to TRBD1. CDR1 MNHEY and CDR2 SMNVEV come from the germline V gene (reference sequence). The CDR3 sequence is 15 residues long. After removal of 4 bases from V and 6 bases from J, the junction contained 7 bases not matched to a gene. DNA for the CDR3: TGTGCCAGCAGTTCGGGACAGGGAGGGATCAATGAGCAGTTCTTC. This sequence encodes CASSSGQGGINEQFF.

The DNA of the CDR3 is TGTGCCAGCAGCAATACAGGGGGCTTGAACAATGAGCAGTTCTTC. This translates into CASSNTGGLNNEQFF. This chain links TRBV5-7 with TRBJ2-1, with 9 nucleotides matching TRBD1. TRBV5-7 is assigned to the ORF class and has an uncertain function. CDR3 length: 15 amino acids. V was clipped by 4 bases and J by 5 bases; unmatched bases: 7.

The genes are TRBV11-2 and TRBJ2-7; 8 nucleotides agree with TRBD1. This CDR3 comprises 14 residues. Germline V gene lookup returns CDR1 SGHAT and CDR2 FQNNGV. The V gene end was trimmed by 5 bases and the J gene end by 3 bases; junction bases not matched to a gene: 6. As DNA, the CDR3 is TGTGCCAGCAGCGGACGGACAGGGAACTACGAGCAGTACTTC. Its translation: CASSGRTGNYEQYF.

The chain joins TRBV12-3 or TRBV12-4 to TRBJ1-1; tentatively, D is TRBD1 (6 bases). The V end was cut by 6 bases, the J end by 5 bases, with 16 bases between. This CDR3 contains 14 residues. CDR3 in DNA: TGTGCCAGCAGCTCTGCGCAGCAGGGGACTGAAGCTTTCTTT. Amino acids: CASSSAQQGTEAFF.

This chain connects TRBV7-8 to TRBJ2-7; either TRBD1 or TRBD2 may fit D (5 bases each). The CDR3 has 15 residues. CDR1 SGHVS and CDR2 FQNEAQ come from the germline V gene. V lost 4 bases, J lost 2 bases, and 15 bases lay in between. The CDR3 reads CASSSPGRFTYEQYF. In nucleotides, the CDR3 is TGTGCCAGCAGCTCACCGGGACGCTTTACCTACGAGCAGTACTTC.

The V and J genes are TRBV4-3 and TRBJ2-3, with TRBD2 matching 8 bases. The CDR3 runs 16 residues. Germline loops: CDR1 LGHNA, CDR2 YSLEER. V lost 0 bases, J lost 4 bases, and 6 bases stayed unmatched. This CDR3 is CASSQDSAGGSDTQYF. The CDR3 DNA follows: TGCGCCAGCAGCCAAGATTCTGCGGGGGGTTCAGATACGCAGTATTTT.

V usage is TRBV27 and J usage is TRBJ1-6; no reliable D call. Germline values: CDR1 MNHEY, CDR2 SMNVEV (reference sequence). V was clipped by 6 bases and J by 10 bases, with 16 bases between them. There are 14 residues in the CDR3. The CDR3, as DNA: TGTGCCAGCAGACCATCGATCGACCCCTCACCCCTCCACTTT. This gives the protein CASRPSIDPSPLHF.

This chain uses TRBV19 with TRBJ2-1; D perhaps matches TRBD1 (5 bases). Germline values: CDR1 LNHDA, CDR2 SQIVND (reference sequence). Trimming pared 9 bases from V and 8 bases from J, leaving 20 bases between. The CDR3 runs 14 residues. CDR3 bases: TGTGCCAGCCGGAAGGGTGGGGCTGGGGATGAGCAGTTCTTC. Its protein is CASRKGGAGDEQFF.

The chain combines TRBV7-2 with TRBJ2-7; TRBD1 or TRBD2 may be the D gene (5 bases each). Germline lookup yields CDR1 SGHTA and CDR2 FQGNSA. V lost 3 bases and J 0 bases, leaving 12 bases between the germline ends. This CDR3 is built from 15 residues. The CDR3 coding sequence is TGTGCCAGCAGCTTTAACCCGGGGCCCTCCTACGAGCAGTACTTC. Residues: CASSFNPGPSYEQYF.

This clonotype was seen a few times. V gene TRBV6-2 or TRBV6-3 combines with J gene TRBJ2-1; 8 bases map to TRBD2. Germline CDR1 reads MNHEY; CDR2 reads SVGEGT. V lost 2 bases to trimming and J lost 6 bases; unmatched junction nucleotides: 6. The CDR3 runs 15 residues. The CDR3 is CASSYGRGGFNEQFF. CDR3 sequence (DNA): TGTGCCAGCAGTTACGGACGGGGGGGCTTCAATGAGCAGTTCTTC.

The chain links TRBV7-9 to TRBJ1-5; D not certain. CDR3 size: 15 residues. The V gene lost 1 base and the J gene lost 6 bases, with 13 bases spanning the gap. Looked up from germline, CDR1 is SEHNR and CDR2 is FQNEAQ (reference sequence). CDR3 in amino acids: CASSLEWGLSQPQHF. In nucleotides, the CDR3 is TGTGCCAGCAGCTTAGAATGGGGTCTAAGTCAGCCCCAGCATTTT.

The rearrangement uses TRBV11-2 and TRBJ2-7; D possibly matches TRBD1 or TRBD2 (5 bases each). The germline CDR1 and CDR2 sequences are SGHAT and FQNNGV. The CDR3 consists of 12 residues. V was trimmed by 5 bases and J by 13 bases, leaving 18 bases between them. The CDR3 reads CASSPSGTETYF. CDR3 nucleotide sequence: TGTGCCAGCAGCCCCTCCGGGACGGAGACCTACTTC.

J is TRBJ2-1 and V is TRBV28; D not certain. V shed 5 bases and J shed 9 bases, with 8 bases lying between them. The CDR3 is 11 amino acids. The germline V gene encodes CDR1 MDHEN and CDR2 SYDVKM. DNA of the CDR3: TGTGCCAGCAGTCCCAACGCTGAGCAGTTCTTC. Translation: CASSPNAEQFF.

V is TRBV7-3 and J is TRBJ2-2, with 8 nucleotides matching TRBD1. From germline, CDR1 is SGHTA and CDR2 FQGTGA. CDR3 length: 16 residues. Germline trimming cut 4 bases from V and 5 bases from J; bases unmatched to any gene: 9. CDR3: CASSSDRDRRTGELFF. The CDR3 nucleotides read TGTGCCAGCAGCTCCGACCGGGACAGGAGGACCGGGGAGCTGTTTTTT.

This clonotype came up a few times. The CDR3 reads CASSSGLAANEQFF. The CDR3, as DNA: TGTGCCAGCAGCTCCGGACTAGCGGCCAATGAGCAGTTCTTC. V gene TRBV6-2 or TRBV6-3 combines with J gene TRBJ2-1; 10 bases map to TRBD2. Germline V gene lookup returns CDR1 MNHEY and CDR2 SVGEGT. This CDR3 has 14 amino acids. Trimming removed 6 bases from V and 6 bases from J; junction bases left unmatched: 5.

V is TRBV11-3 and J is TRBJ2-1, with 7 bases identical to TRBD2. V dropped 5 bases and J dropped 2; count of bases not matched to a gene: 6. Germline CDR1 reads SGHNT; CDR2 reads YENEEA. The CDR3 length is 15 residues. The CDR3 nucleotides are TGTGCCAGCAGCCCGATTGCGGGAGCCTACAATGAGCAGTTCTTC. Protein product: CASSPIAGAYNEQFF.

This clonotype was counted only a few times. The CDR3 DNA is TGCAGTGCTAGAGATACGTACACCGGGGAGCTGTTTTTT. Translating gives CSARDTYTGELFF. This rearrangement joins TRBV20-1 to TRBJ2-2; D remains ambiguous. Germline values: CDR1 DFQATT, CDR2 SNEGSKA (reference sequence). The CDR3 runs to 13 residues. Trimming cost V 0 bases and J 3 bases, with 5 bases left between them.

V is TRBV6-2 or TRBV6-3 and J is TRBJ2-5; TRBD1 might be the D (6 bases). Trimming left V 4 bases short and J 5 bases short, with 17 bases between. This CDR3 region has 15 residues. Germline assignment: CDR1 MNHEY and CDR2 SVGEGT. The CDR3 region is CASSSGQSRGETQYF. In DNA form, the CDR3 reads TGTGCCAGCAGTTCCGGACAGAGCCGTGGGGAGACCCAGTACTTC.

The rearrangement uses TRBV6-6 and TRBJ2-1; the match to TRBD2 covers 13 bases. The CDR3 has 16 amino acids. Germline V gene data show CDR1 as MNHNY and CDR2 as SVGAGI (reference sequence). V trimming: 7 bases; J trimming: 2 bases; junction bases outside the gene matches: 5. This chain's CDR3 is CASTGLAGETYNEQFF. CDR3 bases: TGTGCCAGCACCGGACTAGCGGGGGAGACCTACAATGAGCAGTTCTTC.

This rearrangement joins TRBV2 to TRBJ2-3; D is perhaps TRBD2 (7 bases). This CDR3 contains 13 residues. Germline V gene data show CDR1 as SNHLY and CDR2 as FYNNEI. Trimming cost V 10 bases and J 10 bases, with 21 bases left between them. The CDR3 region has the DNA TGTGCCACCCCCCGGGGGGCGGACGGGGCGCAGTATTTT. It specifies CATPRGADGAQYF. The full variable domain, its missing parts supplied by reference TRBV2 and TRBJ2-3, is EPEVTQTPSHQVTQMGQEVILRCVPISNHLYFYWYRQILGQKVEFLVSFYNNEISEKSEIFDDQFSVERPDGSNFTLKIRSTKLEDSAMYFCATPRGADGAQYFGPGTRLTVL.

The rearrangement uses TRBV29-1 and TRBJ2-7; D is perhaps TRBD1 (5 bases). Germline V CDR1 and CDR2: SQVTM, ANQGSEA. Trimming cost V 5 bases and J 5 bases, with 10 bases left between them. This CDR3 has 11 amino acids. CDR3 in amino acids: CSVTGRNEQYF. The CDR3 nucleotides read TGCAGCGTTACAGGCAGGAACGAGCAGTACTTC.

The gene calls are TRBV28 and TRBJ2-1; D is tentatively TRBD1 or TRBD2 (5 bases each). Between the trimmed V and J ends, which lost 8 bases and 4 bases, there was a span of 9 bases. CDR1 and CDR2 (germline): MDHEN, SYDVKM. This CDR3 is 12 amino acids long. As DNA, the CDR3 is TGTGCCAGCGGTTGGGGGTACAATGAGCAGTTCTTC. Protein: CASGWGYNEQFF. Full variable domain (missing parts from reference TRBV28 and TRBJ2-1): DVKVTQSSRYLVKRTGEKVFLECVQDMDHENMFWYRQDPGLGLRLIYFSYDVKMKEKGDIPEGYSVSREKKERFSLILESASTNQTSMYLCASGWGYNEQFFGPGTRLTVL.

The gene calls are TRBV7-2 and TRBJ2-1, with D perhaps matching TRBD2 (6 bases). The CDR3 totals 17 residues. CDR1 is SGHTA, CDR2 FQGNSA, per germline. The V end lost 2 bases, the J end lost 4 bases, and 18 bases lay between the germline ends. In DNA form, the CDR3 reads TGTGCCAGCAGCTTAAGGGCGGGTAGCGGCTTGTACAATGAGCAGTTCTTC. Its protein product is CASSLRAGSGLYNEQFF.

There are a few counts of this clonotype. The chain joins TRBV7-2 to TRBJ1-1, with a possible D match to TRBD1 (5 bases). From germline, CDR1 is SGHTA and CDR2 FQGNSA. V shed 3 bases and J shed 7 bases, with 21 bases lying between them. This CDR3 is 16 amino acids long. The CDR3 DNA is TGTGCCAGCAGCTTGTACGATCGTTTGGGGGTGGATGAAGCTTTCTTT. Translating gives CASSLYDRLGVDEAFF.

There are a few counts of this clonotype. V gene TRBV5-1 combines with J gene TRBJ2-5; tentative D call: TRBD2 (6 bases). V was trimmed by 1 base and J by 4 bases, leaving 14 bases between them. Germline V gives CDR1 SGHRS, CDR2 YFSETQ. This CDR3 spans 15 amino acids. CDR3 residues: CASSLLEGPPETQYF. The CDR3 bases are TGCGCCAGCAGCTTGTTGGAGGGACCCCCAGAGACCCAGTACTTC.